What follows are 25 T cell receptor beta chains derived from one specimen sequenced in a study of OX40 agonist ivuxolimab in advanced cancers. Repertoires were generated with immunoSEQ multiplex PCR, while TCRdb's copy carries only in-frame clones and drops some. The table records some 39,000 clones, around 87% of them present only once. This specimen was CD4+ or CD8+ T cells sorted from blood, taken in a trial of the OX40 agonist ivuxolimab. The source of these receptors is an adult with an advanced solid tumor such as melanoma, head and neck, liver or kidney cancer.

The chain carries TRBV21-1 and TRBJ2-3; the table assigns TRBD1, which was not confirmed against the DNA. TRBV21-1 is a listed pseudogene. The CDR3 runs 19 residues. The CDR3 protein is CASSPPKLAGGPQGDTQYF. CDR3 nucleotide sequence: TGTGCCAGCAGCCCCCCTAAATTGGCAGGGGGCCCCCAAGGAGATACGCAGTATTTT.

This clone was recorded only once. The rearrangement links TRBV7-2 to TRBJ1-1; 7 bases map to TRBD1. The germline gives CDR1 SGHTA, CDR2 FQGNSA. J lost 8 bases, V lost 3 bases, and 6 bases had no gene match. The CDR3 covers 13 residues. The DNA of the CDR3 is TGTGCCAGCAGCTTCCGACAGGGAGGGGAAGCTTTCTTT. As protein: CASSFRQGGEAFF. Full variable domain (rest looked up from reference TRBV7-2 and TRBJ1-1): GAGVSQSPSNKVTEKGKDVELRCDPISGHTALYWYRQSLGQGLEFLIYFQGNSAPDKSGLPSDRFSAERTGGSVSTLTIQRTQQEDSAVYLCASSFRQGGEAFFGQGTRLTVV.

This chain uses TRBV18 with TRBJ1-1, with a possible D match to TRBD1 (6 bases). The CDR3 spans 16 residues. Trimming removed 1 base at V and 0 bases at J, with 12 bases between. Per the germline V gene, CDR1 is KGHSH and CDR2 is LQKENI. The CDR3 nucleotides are TGTGCCAGCTCACCACTGACAGGCTCGGTGAACACTGAAGCTTTCTTT. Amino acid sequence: CASSPLTGSVNTEAFF.

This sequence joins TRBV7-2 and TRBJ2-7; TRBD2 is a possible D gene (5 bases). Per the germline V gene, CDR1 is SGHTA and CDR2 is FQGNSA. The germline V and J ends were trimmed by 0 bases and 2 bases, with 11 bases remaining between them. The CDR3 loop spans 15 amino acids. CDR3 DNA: TGTGCCAGCAGCTTAGCCGGGCGGGCCACCTACGAGCAGTACTTC. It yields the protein CASSLAGRATYEQYF.

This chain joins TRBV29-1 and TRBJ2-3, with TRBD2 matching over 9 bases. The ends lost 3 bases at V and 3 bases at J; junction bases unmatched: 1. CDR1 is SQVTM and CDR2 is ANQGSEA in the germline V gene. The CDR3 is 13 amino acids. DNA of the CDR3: TGCAGCGTTGAGGCGGGAGGGACAGATACGCAGTATTTT. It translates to CSVEAGGTDTQYF.

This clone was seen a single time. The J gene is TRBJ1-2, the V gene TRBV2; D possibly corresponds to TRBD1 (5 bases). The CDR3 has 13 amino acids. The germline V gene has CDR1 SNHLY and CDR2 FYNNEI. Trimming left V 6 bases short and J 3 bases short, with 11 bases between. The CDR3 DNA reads TGTGCCAGCAGAAGAGGGGTGGACTATGGCTACACCTTC. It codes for CASRRGVDYGYTF.

The DNA of the CDR3 is TGCGCCAGCAGCCAGGGGAGGGCCCGAGGGTACAATGAGCAGTTCTTC. Translating it yields CASSQGRARGYNEQFF. This rearrangement joins TRBV4-1 to TRBJ2-1; 7 bases line up with TRBD2. This CDR3 contains 16 residues. The germline V gene encodes CDR1 MGHRA and CDR2 YSYEKL. J was trimmed by 4 bases and V by 3 bases; bases with no gene match: 9.

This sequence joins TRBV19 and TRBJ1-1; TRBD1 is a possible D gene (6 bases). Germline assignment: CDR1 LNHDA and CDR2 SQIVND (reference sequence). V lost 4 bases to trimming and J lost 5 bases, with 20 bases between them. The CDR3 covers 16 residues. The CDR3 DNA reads TGTGCCAGTAGTAAAATTCCTCAGGGGCTCAAGACTGAAGCTTTCTTT. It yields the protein CASSKIPQGLKTEAFF.

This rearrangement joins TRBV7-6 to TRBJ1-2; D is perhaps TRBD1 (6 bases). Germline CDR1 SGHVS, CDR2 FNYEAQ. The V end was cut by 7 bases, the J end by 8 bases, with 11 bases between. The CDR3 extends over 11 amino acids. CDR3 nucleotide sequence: TGTGCCAGCACCACAGGGAGCGGCTACACCTTC. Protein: CASTTGSGYTF.

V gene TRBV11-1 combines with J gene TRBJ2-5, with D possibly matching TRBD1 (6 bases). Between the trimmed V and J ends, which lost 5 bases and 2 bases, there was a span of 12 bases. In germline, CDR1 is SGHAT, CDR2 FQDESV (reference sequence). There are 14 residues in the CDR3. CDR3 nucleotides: TGTGCCAGCAGCCCTAGGACAGCTCAAGAGACCCAGTACTTC. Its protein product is CASSPRTAQETQYF.

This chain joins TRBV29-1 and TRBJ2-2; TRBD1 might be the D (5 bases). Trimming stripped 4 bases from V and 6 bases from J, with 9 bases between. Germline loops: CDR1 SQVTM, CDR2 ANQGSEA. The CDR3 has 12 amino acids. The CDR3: CSVGRAAGELFF. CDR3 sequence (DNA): TGCAGCGTTGGCAGGGCTGCCGGGGAGCTGTTTTTT.

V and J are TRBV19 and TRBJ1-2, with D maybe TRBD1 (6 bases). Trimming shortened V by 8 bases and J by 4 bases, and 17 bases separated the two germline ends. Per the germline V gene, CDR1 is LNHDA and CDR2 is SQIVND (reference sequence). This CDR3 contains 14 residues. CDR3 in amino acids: CASRSPTGIYGYTF. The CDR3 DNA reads TGTGCCAGTCGCTCCCCCACAGGGATCTATGGCTACACCTTC.

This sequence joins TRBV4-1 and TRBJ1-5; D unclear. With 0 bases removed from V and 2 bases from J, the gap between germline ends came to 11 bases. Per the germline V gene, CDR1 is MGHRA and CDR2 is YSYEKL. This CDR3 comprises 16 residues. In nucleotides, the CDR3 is TGCGCCAGCAGCCAAGAGTGGCCGTCCCGCAATCAGCCCCAGCATTTT. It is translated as CASSQEWPSRNQPQHF.

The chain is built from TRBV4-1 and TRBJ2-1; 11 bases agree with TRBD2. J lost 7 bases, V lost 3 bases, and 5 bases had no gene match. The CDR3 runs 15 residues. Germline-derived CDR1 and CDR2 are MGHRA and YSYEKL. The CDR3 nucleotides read TGCGCCAGCAGCCAGCTAGCGGGAGGCTTGAATGAGCAGTTCTTC. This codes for CASSQLAGGLNEQFF.

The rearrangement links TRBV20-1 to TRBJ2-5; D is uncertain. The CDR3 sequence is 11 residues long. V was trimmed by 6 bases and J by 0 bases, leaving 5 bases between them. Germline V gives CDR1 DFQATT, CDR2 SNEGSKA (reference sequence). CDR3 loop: CSASYQETQYF. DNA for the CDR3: TGCAGTGCCTCGTACCAAGAGACCCAGTACTTC.

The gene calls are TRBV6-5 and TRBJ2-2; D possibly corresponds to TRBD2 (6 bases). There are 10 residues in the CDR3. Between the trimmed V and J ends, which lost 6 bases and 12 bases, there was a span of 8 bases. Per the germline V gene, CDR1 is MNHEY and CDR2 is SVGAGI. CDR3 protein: CASRGLKLFF. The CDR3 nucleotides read TGTGCCAGCAGGGGACTTAAGCTGTTTTTT.

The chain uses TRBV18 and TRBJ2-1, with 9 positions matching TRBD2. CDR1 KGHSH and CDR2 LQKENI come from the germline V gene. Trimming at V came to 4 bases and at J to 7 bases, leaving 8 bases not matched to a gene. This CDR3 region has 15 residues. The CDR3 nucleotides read TGTGCCAGCTCACGTAGTAGCGGGAGTGGGAATGAGCAGTTCTTC. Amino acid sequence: CASSRSSGSGNEQFF.

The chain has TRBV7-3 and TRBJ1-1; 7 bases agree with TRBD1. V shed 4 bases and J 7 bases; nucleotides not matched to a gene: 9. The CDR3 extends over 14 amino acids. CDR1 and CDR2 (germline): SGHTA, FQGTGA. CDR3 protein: CASSSYFGTVEAFF. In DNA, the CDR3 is TGTGCCAGCAGCTCTTACTTCGGGACAGTTGAAGCTTTCTTT. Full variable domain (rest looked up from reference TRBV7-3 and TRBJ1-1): GAGVSQTPSNKVTEKGKYVELRCDPISGHTALYWYRQSLGQGPEFLIYFQGTGAADDSGLPNDRFFAVRPEGSVSTLKIQRTERGDSAVYLCASSSYFGTVEAFFGQGTRLTVV.

The DNA of the CDR3 is TGTGCCAGCAGTGACGGACAGGTCTGGGGTCAGCCCCAGCATTTT. This translates into CASSDGQVWGQPQHF. The V and J genes are TRBV28 and TRBJ1-5; 7 bases are a match to TRBD1. The CDR3 spans 15 residues. Unmatched junction bases numbered 10, after V lost 5 bases and J lost 6 bases. CDR1 is MDHEN, CDR2 SYDVKM, per germline.

CDR3 in amino acids: CASSYSSPSGRKFF. Here the CDR3 DNA reads TGTGCCAGCAGTTACTCGTCCCCTAGCGGGAGAAAGTTCTTC. This chain joins TRBV6-5 and TRBJ2-1; TRBD2 matches at 10 bases. Per the germline V gene, CDR1 is MNHEY and CDR2 is SVGAGI. The CDR3 has 14 residues. V was pared by 0 bases and J by 14 bases, with 7 bases of the junction left unmatched.

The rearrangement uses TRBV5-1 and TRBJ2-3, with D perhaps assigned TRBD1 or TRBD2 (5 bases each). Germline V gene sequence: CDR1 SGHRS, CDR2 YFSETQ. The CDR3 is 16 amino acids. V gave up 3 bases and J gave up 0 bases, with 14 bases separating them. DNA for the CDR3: TGCGCCAGCAGCTCGGCCGGGACCCCTAGCACAGATACGCAGTATTTT. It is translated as CASSSAGTPSTDTQYF.

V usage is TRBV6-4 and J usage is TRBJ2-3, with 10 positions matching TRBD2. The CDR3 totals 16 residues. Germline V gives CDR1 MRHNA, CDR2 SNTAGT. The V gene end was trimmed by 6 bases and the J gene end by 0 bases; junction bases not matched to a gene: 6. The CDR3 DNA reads TGTGCCAGCAGCCCGGGACTAGCGTCTAGCACAGATACGCAGTATTTT. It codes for CASSPGLASSTDTQYF.

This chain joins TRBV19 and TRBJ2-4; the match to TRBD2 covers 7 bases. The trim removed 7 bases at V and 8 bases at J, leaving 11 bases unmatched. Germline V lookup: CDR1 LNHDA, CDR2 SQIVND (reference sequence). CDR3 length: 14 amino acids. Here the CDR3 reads CASKKGSGRDIQYF. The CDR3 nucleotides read TGTGCCAGTAAGAAAGGGTCGGGGAGGGACATTCAGTACTTC. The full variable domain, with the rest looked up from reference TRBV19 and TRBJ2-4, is DGGITQSPKYLFRKEGQNVTLSCEQNLNHDAMYWYRQDPGQGLRLIYYSQIVNDFQKGDIAEGYSVSREKKESFPLTVTSAQKNPTAFYLCASKKGSGRDIQYFGAGTRLSVL.

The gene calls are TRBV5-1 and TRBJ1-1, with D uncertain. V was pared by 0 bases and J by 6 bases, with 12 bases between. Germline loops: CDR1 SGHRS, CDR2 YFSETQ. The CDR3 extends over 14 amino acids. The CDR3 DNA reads TGCGCCAGCAGCTTGGAGAGGGTAGGACCTGAAGCTTTCTTT. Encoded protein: CASSLERVGPEAFF.

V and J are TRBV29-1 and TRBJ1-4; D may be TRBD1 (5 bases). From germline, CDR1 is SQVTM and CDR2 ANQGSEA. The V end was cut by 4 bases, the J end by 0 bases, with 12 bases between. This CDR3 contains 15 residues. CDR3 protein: CSVAGGTSTNEKLFF. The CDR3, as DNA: TGCAGCGTTGCGGGGGGGACGTCAACTAATGAAAAACTGTTTTTT.